The 27 T cell receptor beta chains listed next were all sequenced from one sample in a study of regulatory T cells in long-lasting Graves disease. Building the TCR beta libraries relied on iRepertoire HTBI primers, and CDR3 regions underwent Arm-PCR. TCRdb passed the multiplex PCR reads through MiXCR, listing each CDR3 protein once. The profile covers about 540,000 distinct CDR3 sequences, with around an eighth appearing a single time and 8.5% to 10% taken by the ten largest. Time point: newly diagnosed GD, antithyroid drugs for less than 3 months. Scientists built the TCR library using RNA that was extracted from PBMCs. This same sample was also taken into another study, of T cells in Graves' hyperthyroidism and ophthalmopathy.

The starting material was peripheral blood mononuclear cells (PBMCs), obtained at new diagnosis, from a patient treated with antithyroid drugs. Receptor source: a young man with Graves disease.

A few counts support this clonotype. The rearrangement links TRBV30 to TRBJ2-7; either TRBD1 or TRBD2 may supply D (5 bases each). Trimming removed 0 bases at V and 0 bases at J, with 12 bases between. The germline CDR1 and CDR2 sequences are GTSNPN and SVGIG (reference sequence). CDR3 length equals 15 residues. The CDR3 sequence: CAWSVGDPSSYEQYF. The CDR3 nucleotides read TGTGCCTGGAGTGTGGGGGACCCGAGCTCCTACGAGCAGTACTTC.

In this sample, this clonotype turned up many times. V and J are TRBV12-3 or TRBV12-4 and TRBJ2-3, with unresolved D. V shed 4 bases and J shed 11 bases, with 13 bases lying between them. The CDR3 length is 12 residues. The CDR3 DNA sequence: TGTGCCAGCAGTTCCCCTAACCGCAGGCAGTATTTT. This encodes CASSSPNRRQYF.

In its sample, this clonotype was seen a few times. A read error may explain this, as a much larger clone is one base away. The V and J genes are TRBV12-3 or TRBV12-4 and TRBJ2-3, with D possibly matching TRBD2 (6 bases). This CDR3 has 13 residues. V shed 6 bases and J shed 8 bases, with 15 bases lying between them. Written as DNA, the CDR3 is TGTGCCAGCAGGCCCGAGACTAGAAGTACGCAGTATTTT. Translation: CASRPETRSTQYF.

The genes are TRBV2 and TRBJ2-1, with 13 bases identical to TRBD2. The J call could be wrong; TRBJ2-5 is a better fit for the DNA end. The CDR3 covers 14 residues. CDR1 is SNHLY, CDR2 FYNNEI, per germline. CDR3 in DNA: TGTGCCAGCGCCGGACTAGCGGGAGAGGAGACCCAGTACTTC. It is translated as CASAGLAGEETQYF.

This clonotype came up many times. This chain connects TRBV30 to TRBJ2-7, with 9 bases matching TRBD2. This CDR3 region has 13 residues. Germline CDR1 reads GTSNPN; CDR2 reads SVGIG (reference sequence). Trimming cost V 2 bases and J 9 bases; bases outside gene matches: 8. Here the CDR3 reads CAWSPLAGDVQYF. The CDR3 nucleotides read TGTGCCTGGAGTCCCTTAGCGGGAGATGTGCAGTACTTC.

Points on this clonotype: This may be a read error: a much more frequent sequence differs by one nucleotide. The chain recombines TRBV12-3 or TRBV12-4 with TRBJ2-6, with D uncertain. Trimming stripped 3 bases from V and 0 bases from J, with 12 bases between. The CDR3 length is 17 residues. In DNA form, the CDR3 reads TGTGCCAGCAGTTTGTGGTCCATAGGCTCTGGGGCCAACGTCCTGACTTTC. This sequence encodes CASSLWSIGSGANVLTF.

This clonotype was picked up many times. This rearrangement joins TRBV11-2 to TRBJ2-2; D unclear. V was clipped by 5 bases and J by 6 bases, with 10 bases between them. The CDR3 sequence is 13 residues long. Germline CDR1 reads SGHAT; CDR2 reads FQNNGV. The CDR3 here is CASSPRSAGELFF. The CDR3 DNA follows: TGTGCCAGCAGCCCCCGCAGTGCCGGGGAGCTGTTTTTT.

The J gene is TRBJ1-4, the V gene TRBV9; unclear D gene. Germline values: CDR1 SGDLS, CDR2 YYNGEE. Trimming removed 2 bases from V and 7 bases from J, with 15 bases in between. CDR3 length: 15 amino acids. The DNA of the CDR3 is TGTGCCAGCAGCGTGGATGTGACTAGAGTTGAAAAACTGTTTTTT. It yields the protein CASSVDVTRVEKLFF.

This clonotype was recorded a few times. In this CDR3 the conserved last residue, phenylalanine or tryptophan, is missing, so a read error is likely. The chain is built from TRBV6-2 or TRBV6-3 and TRBJ1-1; D perhaps matches TRBD1 (5 bases). The CDR3 is 13 amino acids. V was pared by 6 bases and J by 1 base, with 9 bases between. Per the germline V gene, CDR1 is MNHEY and CDR2 is SVGEGT. The CDR3 region is CASSITGNTEAFL. The DNA of the CDR3 is TGTGCCAGCAGCATCACAGGGAACACTGAAGCTTTCCTT.

This clonotype was recorded only once. This rearrangement joins TRBV7-9 to TRBJ1-2; D is possibly TRBD1 (6 bases). The CDR3 has 15 residues. V lost 3 bases and J 3 bases, leaving 14 bases between the germline ends. Germline lookup yields CDR1 SEHNR and CDR2 FQNEAQ (reference sequence). CDR3 sequence (DNA): TGTGCCAGCAGCTTCCTCAGGGGTCCGGACTATGGCTACACCTTC. This translates into CASSFLRGPDYGYTF. The entire variable domain, with the rest obtained from reference TRBV7-9 and TRBJ1-2, is as follows: DTGVSQNPRHKITKRGQNVTFRCDPISEHNRLYWYRQTLGQGPEFLTYFQNEAQLEKSRLLSDRFSAERPKGSFSTLEIQRTEQGDSAMYLCASSFLRGPDYGYTFGSGTRLTVV.

This clonotype was picked up a small number of times. The V and J genes are TRBV29-1 and TRBJ2-3; D unclear. Trimming removed 5 bases from V and 0 bases from J, with 12 bases in between. Germline V gene lookup returns CDR1 SQVTM and CDR2 ANQGSEA. This CDR3 is built from 14 residues. In nucleotides, the CDR3 is TGCAGCGTTCCCTCCGGATCTAGCACAGATACGCAGTATTTT. Its protein is CSVPSGSSTDTQYF.

The chain uses TRBV6-1 and TRBJ1-3, with a tentative D call TRBD1 (6 bases). Germline V gene lookup returns CDR1 MNHNS and CDR2 SASEGT. Trimming stripped 5 bases from V and 4 bases from J, with 15 bases between. The CDR3 sequence is 15 residues long. The CDR3 region has the DNA TGTGCCAGCAGTCGCGGGGGGGCTGGAGGAAACACCATATATTTT. Its protein product is CASSRGGAGGNTIYF.

The chain links TRBV3-1 to TRBJ2-7; possibly TRBD1 for D (6 bases). V gave up 0 bases and J gave up 0 bases, with 12 bases separating them. The CDR3 extends over 16 amino acids. The germline V gene encodes CDR1 LGHDT and CDR2 YNNKEL (reference sequence). The chain's CDR3 is CASSQDGQGRSYEQYF. The CDR3 DNA sequence: TGTGCCAGCAGCCAAGACGGCCAGGGGCGCTCCTACGAGCAGTACTTC.

This clonotype was recorded at least ten times. The rearrangement uses TRBV2 and TRBJ2-7; D is possibly TRBD2 (5 bases). Trimming cost V 7 bases and J 3 bases, with 10 bases left between them. The CDR3 runs to 12 residues. From germline, CDR1 is SNHLY and CDR2 FYNNEI. The CDR3 spells CASIGVNYEQYF. For the CDR3, the DNA is TGTGCCAGCATCGGGGTGAACTACGAGCAGTACTTC.

This clonotype was recorded a few times. V is TRBV20-1 and J is TRBJ2-1, with D possibly being TRBD1 or TRBD2 (5 bases each). Germline V gives CDR1 DFQATT, CDR2 SNEGSKA (reference sequence). CDR3 length: 15 amino acids. V was shortened by 6 bases and J by 5 bases, with 20 bases between the two germline ends. CDR3 in DNA: TGCAGTGCCCAAAAGGACCCCCGGGGCCACAATGAGCAGTTCTTC. Protein product: CSAQKDPRGHNEQFF.

The table lists this clonotype with many counts. CDR3 in DNA: TGTGCCAGCAGCCCCCGGGACAGGGGAAACTATGGCTACACCTTC. Translation gives CASSPRDRGNYGYTF. V and J are TRBV12-3 or TRBV12-4 and TRBJ1-2, with TRBD1 identical over 10 bases. The CDR3 extends over 15 amino acids. The junction had 6 bases not matched to a gene; V was cut back by 6 bases and J by 2 bases.

The rearrangement links TRBV24-1 to TRBJ2-1, with D tentatively TRBD2 (6 bases). Looked up from germline, CDR1 is KGHDR and CDR2 is SFDVKD. This CDR3 has 15 amino acids. With 5 bases removed from V and 7 bases from J, the gap between germline ends came to 17 bases. The CDR3 here is CATSVFAGSRNEQFF. For the CDR3, the DNA is TGTGCCACCAGTGTATTCGCGGGGTCTAGGAATGAGCAGTTCTTC.

In its sample, this clonotype was seen many times. The chain joins TRBV12-3 or TRBV12-4 to TRBJ2-7; tentatively, D is TRBD1 (6 bases). Trimming left V 6 bases short and J 6 bases short, with 18 bases between. This CDR3 region has 14 residues. The DNA for the CDR3 is TGTGCCAGCAGGCTAGGCTGGGGGCGCGGCGAGCAGTACTTC. Translation: CASRLGWGRGEQYF.

A note on this clonotype: It differs at one base from a far larger clone, so likely a read error. The DNA for the CDR3 is TGTACCAGCAGCTCCCCGACGGTTGAGACCCAGTACTTC. It specifies CTSSSPTVETQYF. The chain has TRBV7-2 and TRBJ2-1; D is unclear. The assigned J gene may be wrong: the sequence end matches TRBJ2-5 better. Germline V gene lookup returns CDR1 SGHTA and CDR2 FQGNSA. The CDR3 is made up of 13 amino acids.

This clonotype was observed at least ten times. The genes are TRBV12-3 or TRBV12-4 and TRBJ1-2, with D possibly matching TRBD1 (5 bases). V lost 7 bases, J lost 4 bases, and 16 bases lay in between. There are 14 residues in the CDR3. DNA for the CDR3: TGTGCCAGCACCGCAAGGGGTACGACCTATGGCTACACCTTC. Translation: CASTARGTTYGYTF.

There are many counts of this clonotype. The V call is TRBV9, the J call TRBJ2-1; D not certain. CDR3 size: 16 residues. V was shortened by 3 bases and J by 2 bases, with 15 bases between the two germline ends. Germline CDR1 reads SGDLS; CDR2 reads YYNGEE. The CDR3 reads CASSDSSEIPYNEQFF. The DNA of the CDR3 is TGTGCCAGCAGCGACAGCTCGGAGATCCCCTACAATGAGCAGTTCTTC.

This clonotype was seen at least ten times. The rearrangement joins TRBV6-1 to TRBJ2-3; weak D call: TRBD1 (6 bases). Germline CDR1 is MNHNS and CDR2 is SASEGT. The length of the CDR3 is 14 residues. V was cut by 6 bases and J by 4 bases, with 14 bases left in between. The CDR3 DNA follows: TGTGCCAGCAGGCTCAGGGGAGTTCCAGATACGCAGTATTTT. Residues: CASRLRGVPDTQYF.

A word on this clonotype: One base away lies a much larger clone, so this may be a sequencing read error. Given the absence of the conserved phenylalanine or tryptophan at the CDR3 end, a read error is likely. This chain uses TRBV5-1 with TRBJ1-5; D gene unclear. The germline CDR1 and CDR2 sequences are SGHRS and YFSETQ. The V gene lost 0 bases and the J gene lost 10 bases, with 26 bases spanning the gap. The CDR3 has 18 amino acids. As DNA, the CDR3 is TGCGCCAGCAGCTTGGCCGAGGAACCGGGTCCCATCTTATCACCCCAGCATCTT. This encodes CASSLAEEPGPILSPQHL.

In its sample, this clonotype was seen many times. The rearrangement links TRBV5-6 to TRBJ1-1, with D unresolved. CDR1 is SGHDT, CDR2 YYEEEE, per germline. Trimming left V 3 bases short and J 6 bases short, with 6 bases between. This CDR3 contains 11 residues. Here the CDR3 DNA reads TGTGCCAGCAGCTGGGCCGCTGAAGCTTTCTTT. Translated, it gives CASSWAAEAFF.

This clonotype was detected a few times. The chain links TRBV4-2 to TRBJ2-3, with 11 bases aligning to TRBD2. The junction had 9 bases not matched to a gene; V was cut back by 0 bases and J by 4 bases. The germline gives CDR1 LGHNA, CDR2 YNFKEQ. There are 18 residues in the CDR3. The CDR3 DNA follows: TGTGCCAGCAGCCAAGATAGGTCTAGCGGGAGGTTTTCAGATACGCAGTATTTT. It yields the protein CASSQDRSSGRFSDTQYF.

The J gene is TRBJ1-2, the V gene TRBV7-9; possibly TRBD1 for D (5 bases). The CDR3 sequence is 14 residues long. Looked up from germline, CDR1 is SEHNR and CDR2 is FQNEAQ (reference sequence). V was cut by 1 base and J by 7 bases, with 13 bases left in between. CDR3 residues: CASSLGGQAVGYTF. The CDR3, as DNA: TGTGCCAGCAGCTTAGGGGGCCAGGCGGTTGGCTACACCTTC.

The V and J genes are TRBV3-1 and TRBJ1-4, with D possibly being TRBD1 (5 bases). Trimming removed 6 bases at V and 10 bases at J, with 12 bases between. Germline V gene data show CDR1 as LGHDT and CDR2 as YNNKEL (reference sequence). The CDR3 length is 12 residues. Here the CDR3 DNA reads TGTGCCAGCAGTACTATCGGGGGAAAACTGTTTTTT. It yields the protein CASSTIGGKLFF.